The T cell receptor beta chain under discussion was sequenced for a study of blood T cell repertoires in COVID-19 (dated by TCRdb to about 2020). Notes on the research overall: Collaborator samples came from the United States, Italy and Spain and covered acute and convalescent phases of COVID-19. Samples came from the ongoing ImmuneRACE study (first 160 participants) plus 1,254 subjects from 6 global collaborators. The sample metadata nearly always contained a de-identified subject ID, COVID-19 status, age in years and sex. Deeply sampled blood TCRbeta repertoires from subjects exposed to, actively infected with, or recovered from COVID-19 were included in the dataset. The material from the prospective study consisted of cDNA or gDNA derived from T cells, B-cell-depleted T cells, or PBMCs. A freely available public database, intended as a resource for researchers studying the immune response to SARS-CoV-2, is where the repertoires were released. HLA class I and class II types, where available, came from metadata supplied by the sample provider rather than from assay-based typing.

Each collaborating institution followed its own protocols to collect whole blood in K2EDTA tubes. For TCRbeta analysis, collaborators shipped samples in one of three forms: frozen whole blood, isolated PBMCs, or DNA extracted from either of those sample types. Study-wide conclusions, independent of this receptor: The amount of clinical and demographic metadata varied by source and participant and was provided uncurated.

Remarks on this clone: It has no known antigen specificity. Base qualities were left out, and no much larger clone turns up one base away.

TCRbeta CDR3 regions were amplified from genomic DNA using the immunoSEQ Assay, a bias-controlled multiplex PCR. In the original analysis: Within the assay, amplification of reference gene primers was used to estimate how many nucleated cells each sample contained. To quantify the absolute abundance of each unique TCRbeta CDR3 rearrangement, sequence reads were collapsed and filtered. Productive Simpson clonality was computed per sample as the square root of Simpson's diversity index over productive rearrangements. The table comes from immuneACCESS by way of TCRdb, which keeps in-frame sequences with V and J called. Part of the clones is missing from these tables; in studies checked, under half for an unresolved V gene and the rest for unknown reasons. Clone size and V and J calls were adopted from that table, with D and trimming inferred from the DNA. The sample table lists about 160,000 clones, around 84% of them with a count of one. The ten largest clonotypes hold roughly 2% of the sample.

The specimen was peripheral blood. This clonotype was sampled from a man between 65 and 85 years old with acute or convalescent COVID-19.

The nucleotides are TGCGCCAGCAGATTGGGACAGAACACCGGGGAGCTGTTTTTT. It specifies CASRLGQNTGELFF. Recombination linked TRBV10-1 to TRBJ2-2; TRBD1 is possibly the D segment (6 matching bases). CDR1 and CDR2 are read off the germline V gene (reference sequence) as WNHNN and SYGVQD. At the junction V is shortened by 6 bases and J by 1 base, with 9 bases in between. CDR3 length: 14 amino acids, cysteine to phenylalanine. Kept here is only the CDR3 DNA, which spans 42 bases and is read in frame from base 1.